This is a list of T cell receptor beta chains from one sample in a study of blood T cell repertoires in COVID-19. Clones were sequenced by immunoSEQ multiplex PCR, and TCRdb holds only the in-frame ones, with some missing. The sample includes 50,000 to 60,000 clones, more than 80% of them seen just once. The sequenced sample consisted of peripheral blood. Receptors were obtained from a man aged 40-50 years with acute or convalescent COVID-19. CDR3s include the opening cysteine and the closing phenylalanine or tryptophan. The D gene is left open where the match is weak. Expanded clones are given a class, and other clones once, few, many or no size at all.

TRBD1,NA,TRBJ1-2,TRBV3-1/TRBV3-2,TGTGCCAGCAGCCAAGTCCGCGGGCCGGGACAGAACTATGGCTACACCTTC,CASSQVRGPGQNYGYTF
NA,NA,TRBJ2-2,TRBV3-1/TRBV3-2,TGTGCCAGCAGCCAAGCCGCCCTTGCGGGGCTGTTTTTT,CASSQAALAGLFF
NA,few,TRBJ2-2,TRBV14,TGTGCCAGCAGCCAATTCGGGGAAGGCGGGGAGCTGTTTTTT,CASSQFGEGGELFF
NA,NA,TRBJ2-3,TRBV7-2,TGTGCCAGCAGCTTATTTGAGGGTACGGGTACGCAGTATTTT,CASSLFEGTGTQYF
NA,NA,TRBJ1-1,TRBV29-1,TGCAGCGTGAGGAGCCTCTCGGAAGCTTTCTTT,CSVRSLSEAFF
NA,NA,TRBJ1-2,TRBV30,TGTGCCTGGGAGCTCGGCAGACCGGGAGGCTACACCTTC,CAWELGRPGGYTF
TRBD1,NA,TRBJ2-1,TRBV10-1,TGCGCCAGCAGTGAGGTGAGACAGGGGCCCTACAATGAGCAGTTCTTC,CASSEVRQGPYNEQFF
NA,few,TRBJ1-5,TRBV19,TGTGCCAGTAGTATGGTAGGGCAGGGGAAGCCCCAGCATTTT,CASSMVGQGKPQHF
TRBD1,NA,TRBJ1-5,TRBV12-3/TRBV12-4,TGTGCCAGCACTAGGGGGCGTCAGCCCCAGCATTTT,CASTRGRQPQHF
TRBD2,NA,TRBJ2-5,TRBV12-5,TGTGCTAGTGGTTTGGTAACTAGCGGGTGGGGAAAGGAGACCCAGTACTTC,CASGLVTSGWGKETQYF
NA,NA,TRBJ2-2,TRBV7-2,TGTGCCAGCAGCTTAAGCCACCTAACCTATACGCGGACTACCGGGGAGCTGTTTTTT,CASSLSHLTYTRTTGELFF
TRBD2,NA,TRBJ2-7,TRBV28,TGTGCCAGCAGTTCCTGGACTAGCGGGAGCTCCGAGCAGTACTTC,CASSSWTSGSSEQYF
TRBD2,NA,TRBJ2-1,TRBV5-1,TGCGCCAGCAGCCTACTAGCGGGAGGTTTGGGGAATGAGCAGTTCTTC,CASSLLAGGLGNEQFF
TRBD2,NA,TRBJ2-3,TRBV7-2,TGTGCCAGCAGCTTAGGCAGACTAGCGGGGGGGAACACAGATACGCAGTATTTT,CASSLGRLAGGNTDTQYF
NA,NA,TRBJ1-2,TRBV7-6,TGTGCCAGCAGCTTAGAGGTGTCAGGCTATGGCTACACCTTC,CASSLEVSGYGYTF
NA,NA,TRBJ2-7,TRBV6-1,TGTGCCAGCAGTGAACGGGGGTACGAGCAGTACTTC,CASSERGYEQYF
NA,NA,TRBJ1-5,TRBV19,TGTGCCAGTACCCCACAGGGTAATCAGCCCCAGCATTTT,CASTPQGNQPQHF
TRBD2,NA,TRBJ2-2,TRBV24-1,TGTGCCACCAGTGATATACTAGCGGGAGGGGATTTAGGGGAGCTGTTTTTT,CATSDILAGGDLGELFF
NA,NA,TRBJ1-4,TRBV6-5,TGTGCAATTCACCTGCCGGGTTATGAAAAACTGTTTTTT,CAIHLPGYEKLFF
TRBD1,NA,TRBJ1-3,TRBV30,TGTGCCTGGGGGACAGGCTCTGGAAACACCATATATTTT,CAWGTGSGNTIYF
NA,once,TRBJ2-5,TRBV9,TGTGCCAGCAGCGTAGGGCTGAATCCTCAAGAGACCCAGTACTTC,CASSVGLNPQETQYF
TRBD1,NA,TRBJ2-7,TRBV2,TGTGCCAGCAGAGGGACAGGGGGCTTGTTAGAGCAGTACTTC,CASRGTGGLLEQYF
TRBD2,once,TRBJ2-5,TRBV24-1,TGTGCCACCGAGGAAGGGAGGGGTTTGGAGACCCAGTACTTC,CATEEGRGLETQYF
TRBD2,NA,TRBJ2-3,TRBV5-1,TGCGCCAGCAGACTAGCGGGAGAGGCAGATACGCAGTATTTT,CASRLAGEADTQYF
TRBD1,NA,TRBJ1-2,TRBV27,TGTGCCAGCAGTTTCCTTCGACAGGGTGTTTTATCTGGCTACACCTTC,CASSFLRQGVLSGYTF
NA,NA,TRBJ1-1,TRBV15,TGTGCCACCAGCAGACCTCAGGGGAACACTGAAGCTTTCTTT,CATSRPQGNTEAFF
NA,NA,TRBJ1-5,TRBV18,TGTGCCAGCTCAATAGGGGGGGATAGCAATCAGCCCCAGCATTTT,CASSIGGDSNQPQHF
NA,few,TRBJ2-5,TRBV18,TGTGCCAGCTCCTTCGCTCACTACCAAGAGACCCAGTACTTC,CASSFAHYQETQYF
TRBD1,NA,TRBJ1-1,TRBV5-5,TGTGCCAGCTCATTACAGGGGCCGACTACTGAAGCTTTCTTT,CASSLQGPTTEAFF